This T cell receptor beta chain was identified in a study of immune heterogeneity within non-small cell lung tumors. Notes on the study in general: Alongside site-unique high-frequency clones, identical dominant CDR3 beta clonotypes recurred across tumor sites within a patient.

Genomic DNA extracted from bulk tumor tissue served as template. A total of about 0.55 ug was used per sample. While surgery was under way, several biopsies spaced far apart were taken per primary tumor. The patients were newly diagnosed with non-small cell lung cancer, had not been treated, and had curative surgery. By proportion, this clonotype is medium-sized. Antigen: not known. Multiplex PCR relied on 32 V and 13 J primers to amplify TCR beta CDR3. Each CDR3 protein gets one entry after TCRdb re-called the multiplex PCR reads with MiXCR. The repertoire consists of 14,000 to 15,000 distinct CDR3 sequences, with approximately 30% occurring once and the leading ten covering over 4%. The V gene's germline CDR1 is MNHNS and CDR2 SASEGT. The J segment lost 1 base and the V segment lost 8 bases, leaving 12 bases of the junction unmatched. The CDR3 spans 16 residues.

The clonotype originates from a man aged 35-49 years with non-small cell lung cancer. Sequences were obtained from lung tumor tissue. V gene TRBV6-1 combines with J gene TRBJ1-1, with 8 bases matching TRBD1. The CDR3 here is CASVRRTGTGNTEAFF. As DNA, the CDR3 is TGTGCCAGCGTCCGTCGAACCGGGACAGGGAACACTGAAGCTTTCTTT.